Presented here are 16 T cell receptor beta chains from one specimen sequenced in a study of blood T cell repertoires in COVID-19. Assay: immunoSEQ multiplex PCR; the TCRdb copy retains only in-frame clones and omits some. The sample includes some 120,000 clones, roughly 79% seen only once; the top ten take roughly 7%. Input material: peripheral blood. The source of these receptors is a man aged 65 to 79 with active or convalescent COVID-19.

This chain uses TRBV6-5 with TRBJ1-5; D might be TRBD1 (5 bases). Germline loops: CDR1 MNHEY, CDR2 SVGAGI. The CDR3 sequence is 13 residues long. V dropped 2 bases and J dropped 4 bases, with 6 bases sitting between them. DNA for the CDR3: TGTGCCAGCAGTTACGGACAAAATCAGCCCCAGCATTTT. Protein: CASSYGQNQPQHF.

V and J are TRBV13 and TRBJ1-5, with 11 nucleotides matching TRBD1. With V trimmed by 0 bases and J by 4 bases, 2 bases remained unmatched. Germline V gene sequence: CDR1 PRHDT, CDR2 FYEKMQ (reference sequence). The CDR3 length is 16 residues. The CDR3 sequence is CASSLGGQGVNQPQHF. CDR3 in DNA: TGTGCCAGCAGCTTAGGGGGACAGGGGGTAAATCAGCCCCAGCATTTT.

V is TRBV3-1 (or the pseudogene TRBV3-2) and J is TRBJ2-1; 8 bases line up with TRBD2. This CDR3 comprises 15 residues. With V trimmed by 4 bases and J by 1 base, 3 bases remained unmatched. Germline V gives CDR1 LGHDT, CDR2 YNNKEL (reference sequence). This CDR3 reads CASSPTSESYNEQFF. Written as DNA, the CDR3 is TGTGCCAGCAGCCCGACTAGCGAATCCTACAATGAGCAGTTCTTC.

V gene TRBV11-2 combines with J gene TRBJ2-1; 9 bases are shared with TRBD1. The ends lost 1 base at V and 7 bases at J; junction bases unmatched: 8. CDR3 length equals 16 residues. Germline-derived CDR1 and CDR2 are SGHAT and FQNNGV. For the CDR3, the DNA is TGTGCCAGCAGCTTAGGGTCGAGGACAGGGGTGAATGAGCAGTTCTTC. It codes for CASSLGSRTGVNEQFF.

CDR3 sequence: CASSEGLYYGYTF. CDR3 coding DNA: TGTGCCAGTAGTGAAGGACTGTACTATGGCTACACCTTC. The chain has TRBV19 and TRBJ1-2; no clear D gene. Trimming left V 5 bases short and J 3 bases short, with 10 bases between. CDR1 and CDR2 from the germline V gene are LNHDA and SQIVND (reference sequence). The CDR3 has 13 amino acids.

The CDR3 coding sequence is TGCGCCAGCAGCTTGGGACAGGGGTCACCCCTCCACTTT. It yields the protein CASSLGQGSPLHF. V usage is TRBV5-1 and J usage is TRBJ1-6, with TRBD1 identical over 8 bases. The CDR3 contains 13 residues. J was trimmed by 10 bases and V by 0 bases; bases with no gene match: 0. Germline V gives CDR1 SGHRS, CDR2 YFSETQ.

The chain recombines TRBV11-3 with TRBJ2-1, with 10 bases matching TRBD1. The CDR3 totals 16 residues. The J segment lost 7 bases and the V segment lost 1 base, leaving 7 bases of the junction unmatched. Germline assignment: CDR1 SGHNT and CDR2 YENEEA. CDR3 DNA sequence: TGTGCCAGCAGCTTAGGGGGGGACAGGGGTGGTAATGAGCAGTTCTTC. This codes for CASSLGGDRGGNEQFF.

The rearrangement joins TRBV12-5 to TRBJ2-1, with D maybe TRBD1 (5 bases). The V gene lost 0 bases and the J gene lost 6 bases, with 18 bases spanning the gap. The CDR3 runs to 17 residues. Looked up from germline, CDR1 is LGHNT and CDR2 is FRNRAP. DNA of the CDR3: TGTGCTAGTGGTTTGGTATTAGGTCAGGGCTCGGCCAATGAGCAGTTCTTC. This sequence encodes CASGLVLGQGSANEQFF.

The genes are TRBV6-2 or TRBV6-3 and TRBJ2-5, with TRBD2 matching over 14 bases. The ends lost 2 bases at V and 7 bases at J; junction bases unmatched: 3. CDR1 MNHEY and CDR2 SVGEGT come from the germline V gene. There are 15 residues in the CDR3. As DNA, the CDR3 is TGTGCCAGCAGTTACCCCGGGACTAGCGGGGGGACCCAGTACTTC. This encodes CASSYPGTSGGTQYF.

The chain joins TRBV7-9 to TRBJ1-3, with 7 positions matching TRBD1. Per germline, CDR1 SEHNR and CDR2 FQNEAQ (reference sequence). CDR3 length: 15 amino acids. Trimming cost V 6 bases and J 0 bases; bases outside gene matches: 5. The CDR3, as DNA: TGTGCCAGCAGGCTAACAGGGGACTCTGGAAACACCATATATTTT. This codes for CASRLTGDSGNTIYF. Together with reference TRBV7-9 and TRBJ1-3, the CDR3 gives the full variable domain: DTGVSQNPRHKITKRGQNVTFRCDPISEHNRLYWYRQTLGQGPEFLTYFQNEAQLEKSRLLSDRFSAERPKGSFSTLEIQRTEQGDSAMYLCASRLTGDSGNTIYFGEGSWLTVV.

The chain joins TRBV27 to TRBJ2-7; TRBD1 agrees at 7 bases. Per germline, CDR1 MNHEY and CDR2 SMNVEV (reference sequence). V shed 6 bases, J shed 0 bases, and the junction held 11 bases outside the gene matches. The CDR3 runs to 16 residues. CDR3 in DNA: TGTGCCAGCAGCCGATTGACGACAGGGCTCTCCTACGAGCAGTACTTC. Its protein is CASSRLTTGLSYEQYF.

This clone was picked up one time. In nucleotides, the CDR3 is TGTGCCATCCGGGGTGGGCCCAATCAGCCCCAGCATTTT. It specifies CAIRGGPNQPQHF. V gene TRBV10-3 combines with J gene TRBJ1-5; D remains unclear. V shed 8 bases and J shed 3 bases, with 11 bases lying between them. The germline gives CDR1 ENHRY, CDR2 SYGVKD. The CDR3 length is 13 residues.

The V call is TRBV28, the J call TRBJ2-2; 13 nucleotides line up with TRBD2. Losses at the gene ends were 3 bases for V and 5 bases for J; bases not matched to a gene: 12. Germline V gene data show CDR1 as MDHEN and CDR2 as SYDVKM. The CDR3 is 19 amino acids. In DNA form, the CDR3 reads TGTGCCAGCAGTTTCCCCCCCTGGACTAGCGGGAGTCATACCGGGGAGCTGTTTTTT. It translates to CASSFPPWTSGSHTGELFF.

The chain has TRBV2 and TRBJ2-1, with a tentative D call TRBD1 (6 bases). The CDR3 runs to 14 residues. CDR1 is SNHLY and CDR2 is FYNNEI in the germline V gene. V was clipped by 6 bases and J by 0 bases, with 9 bases between them. Written as DNA, the CDR3 is TGTGCCAGCAGGAGGGGGAGCTCCTACAATGAGCAGTTCTTC. This sequence encodes CASRRGSSYNEQFF.

The rearrangement links TRBV6-5 to TRBJ2-7; D perhaps matches TRBD1 (6 bases). V was clipped by 6 bases and J by 0 bases, with 15 bases between them. The CDR3 totals 15 residues. CDR1 and CDR2 (germline): MNHEY, SVGAGI. CDR3 nucleotides: TGTGCCAGCAGACCCCGGGACATCGCCTCCTACGAGCAGTACTTC. Amino acid sequence: CASRPRDIASYEQYF.

The chain is built from TRBV7-2 and TRBJ2-2; a possible D gene is TRBD2 (6 bases). This CDR3 is 16 amino acids long. Germline assignment: CDR1 SGHTA and CDR2 FQGNSA. V lost 3 bases and J lost 2, with 13 bases in between. The CDR3 DNA sequence: TGTGCCAGCAGCTTCATAGCGGACATTAACACCGGGGAGCTGTTTTTT. Translation: CASSFIADINTGELFF.